This is a list of T cell receptor beta chains from one sample in a study of T cells in tumors after PD-1 blockade. Data came from immunoSEQ multiplex PCR; TCRdb stores just in-frame clones and leaves some out. The data show 60,000 or so clones, around 77% seen once. The sample was PBMCs, taken before anti-PD-1 treatment. These receptors all stem from a human donor with basal cell carcinoma. Both conserved end residues are part of each CDR3. Fields, in order: V gene, D gene, CDR3 protein. D genes are given only for firm matches.

V: TRBV4-1
D: -
CDR3: CASSHIRGGYTF

V: TRBV19
D: -
CDR3: CASSIRRIGSYNSPLHF

V: TRBV2
D: TRBD2
CDR3: CASEFSETSGGEQFF

V: TRBV11-3
D: -
CDR3: CASSLDHGIEQYF

V: TRBV5-6
D: -
CDR3: CASSLAGYDEQFF

V: TRBV6-5
D: -
CDR3: CATLLQGNQPQHF

V: TRBV9
D: -
CDR3: CASSVLGAIGEKLFF

V: TRBV5-6
D: -
CDR3: CASSLEGRKSGYTF

V: TRBV11-3
D: -
CDR3: CASSARGTYEQYF

V: TRBV19
D: TRBD1
CDR3: CASSGRDRGRNQPQHF

V: TRBV5-6
D: TRBD2
CDR3: CASSSFGLAGGTQETQYF

V: TRBV5-5
D: -
CDR3: CASSSEPGAIYQETQYF

V: TRBV6-5
D: -
CDR3: CASLWGPLGETQYF

V: TRBV20-1
D: -
CDR3: CRVGLNTEAFF

V: TRBV18
D: -
CDR3: CASSPPSVNEQFF

V: TRBV28
D: -
CDR3: CASTSGVIHGYTF

V: TRBV5-1
D: TRBD2
CDR3: CASSLKLRGDQETQYF

V: TRBV19
D: -
CDR3: CASSIQGSSDTQYF

V: TRBV12-5
D: -
CDR3: CASGLQRLREQFF

V: TRBV5-1
D: TRBD1
CDR3: CASSIWTGLGNTIYF

V: TRBV19
D: -
CDR3: CASSLAINEKLFF

V: TRBV5-1
D: -
CDR3: CASSLEVNYGYTF

V: TRBV7-8
D: TRBD1
CDR3: CASSFGTAFNQPQHF

V: TRBV5-1
D: -
CDR3: CASSEKNREITDTQYF

V: TRBV5-1
D: -
CDR3: CASSGTGGGYTF

V: TRBV7-6
D: -
CDR3: CASSFLEGGQETQYF

V: TRBV19
D: -
CDR3: CASSTHSMNTEAFF

V: TRBV15
D: TRBD1
CDR3: CATSRGGTGATEAFF

V: TRBV9
D: -
CDR3: CASRESQNTGELFF

V: TRBV12-2
D: -
CDR3: CASRSKLVAGGNNEQFF

V: TRBV18
D: -
CDR3: CASSPARGYGNTIYF

V: TRBV7-8
D: TRBD2
CDR3: CASSLAWGGGAKETQYF

V: TRBV9
D: TRBD1
CDR3: CASSVGIGGTGTSYEQYF

V: TRBV4-1
D: -
CDR3: CASSQDRFLAFF

V: TRBV6-1
D: -
CDR3: CASSEVGRIDQPQHF

V: TRBV7-2
D: TRBD2
CDR3: CASSLVLAGRGQDEQFF

V: TRBV5-6
D: TRBD2
CDR3: CASSPGLPQETQYF

V: TRBV5-5
D: -
CDR3: CASSLAAGQNYEQYF

V: TRBV30
D: -
CDR3: CAWSVRDLRGEQYF

V: TRBV2
D: -
CDR3: CASSRRIAPNQPQHF

V: TRBV5-6
D: -
CDR3: CASSWEAGVGTDTQYF

V: TRBV10-3
D: -
CDR3: CAIKAGDLFGYTF

V: TRBV7-8
D: -
CDR3: CASMLSDRTWNTEAFF

V: TRBV5-1
D: -
CDR3: CASSLVAAFQETQYF

V: TRBV21-1
D: -
CDR3: CASSKKTGLRSYEQCF

V: TRBV27
D: -
CDR3: CASRSRGSGNTIYF

V: TRBV2
D: -
CDR3: CASSLGSDYGRNTEAFF

V: TRBV5-1
D: -
CDR3: CASSLSEITEAFF

V: TRBV2
D: -
CDR3: CASSVTGFSGANVLTF